This T cell receptor (beta chain) comes out of a study of cytomegalovirus exposure and HLA in healthy donors. Study-wide results and limits: The authors later linked a missense DCLRE1C variant to TCR beta V- and J-gene trimming.

Regarding this clone: Its matching antigen is unknown.

Primers: 60 Vbeta forward and 13 Jbeta reverse. Per the original data handling: Roughly 11 million of the roughly 80 million unique TCR beta chains counted in a later analysis were shared. Using immunoSEQ multiplex PCR, the repertoire was profiled, and TCRdb retains in-frame clones only, with some absent. V, J and clone size are those of that table, while D and trimming were read from the DNA. The sample data list 120,000 to 150,000 clones. V was pared by 7 bases and J by 0 bases, with 11 bases between. The V gene's germline CDR1 is SGDLS and CDR2 YYNGEE. The CDR3 runs 14 residues. The TCR comes from a woman in her forties or fifties in good health and CMV-seronegative. The specimen was PBMCs. This chain uses TRBV9 with TRBJ2-1; D remains unclear. CDR3 loop: CASEAVSSYNEQFF. Here the CDR3 DNA reads TGTGCCAGCGAGGCGGTCAGCTCCTACAATGAGCAGTTCTTC.